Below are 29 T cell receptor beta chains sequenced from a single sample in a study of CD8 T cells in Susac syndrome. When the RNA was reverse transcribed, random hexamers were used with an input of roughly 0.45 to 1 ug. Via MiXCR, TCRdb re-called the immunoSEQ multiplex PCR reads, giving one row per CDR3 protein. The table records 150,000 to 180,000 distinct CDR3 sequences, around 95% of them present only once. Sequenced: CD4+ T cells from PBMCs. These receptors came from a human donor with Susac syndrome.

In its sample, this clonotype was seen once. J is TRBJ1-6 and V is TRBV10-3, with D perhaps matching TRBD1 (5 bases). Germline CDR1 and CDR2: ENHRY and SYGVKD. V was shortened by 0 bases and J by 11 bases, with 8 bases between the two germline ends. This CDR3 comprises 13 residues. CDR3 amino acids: CAISESGVAPLHF. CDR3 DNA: TGTGCCATCAGTGAGTCGGGGGTTGCACCCCTCCACTTT.

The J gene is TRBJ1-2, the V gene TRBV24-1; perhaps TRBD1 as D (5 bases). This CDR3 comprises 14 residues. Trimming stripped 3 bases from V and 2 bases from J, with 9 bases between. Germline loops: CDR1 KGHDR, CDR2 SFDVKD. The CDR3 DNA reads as TGTGCCACCAGTGATGACGACAGCAACTATGGCTACACCTTC. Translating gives CATSDDDSNYGYTF.

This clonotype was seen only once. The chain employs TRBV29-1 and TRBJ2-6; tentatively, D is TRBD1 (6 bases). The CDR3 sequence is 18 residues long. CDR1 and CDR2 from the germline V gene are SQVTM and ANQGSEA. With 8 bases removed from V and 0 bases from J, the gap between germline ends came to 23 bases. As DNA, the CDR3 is TGCAGCCTACCTCTGTTTCTTGACAGGTTCTCTGGGGCCAACGTCCTGACTTTC. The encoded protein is CSLPLFLDRFSGANVLTF.

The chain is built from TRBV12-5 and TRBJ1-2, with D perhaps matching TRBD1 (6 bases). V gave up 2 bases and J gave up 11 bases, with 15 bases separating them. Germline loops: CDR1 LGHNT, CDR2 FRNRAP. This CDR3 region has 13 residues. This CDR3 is CASGLLVTGGYTF. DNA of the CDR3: TGTGCTAGTGGTTTGTTGGTGACAGGAGGTTACACCTTC.

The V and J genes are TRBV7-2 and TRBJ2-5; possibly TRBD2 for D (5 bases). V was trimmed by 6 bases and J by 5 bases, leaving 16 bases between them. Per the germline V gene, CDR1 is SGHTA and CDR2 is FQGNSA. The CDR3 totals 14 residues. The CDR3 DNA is TGTGCCAGCAGTCTACAGTGGGGAGAGGAGACCCAGTACTTC. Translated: CASSLQWGEETQYF.

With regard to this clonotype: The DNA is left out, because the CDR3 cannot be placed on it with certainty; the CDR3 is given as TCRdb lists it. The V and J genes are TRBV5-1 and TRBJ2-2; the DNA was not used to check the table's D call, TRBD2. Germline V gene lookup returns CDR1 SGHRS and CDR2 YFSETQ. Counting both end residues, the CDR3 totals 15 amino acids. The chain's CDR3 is CASSYTFEGTGELFF.

This CDR3 is CSAKKGATEAFF. The CDR3 bases are TGCAGTGCTAAAAAGGGGGCCACTGAAGCTTTCTTT. V usage is TRBV20-1 and J usage is TRBJ1-1, with 7 positions matching TRBD1. The CDR3 is made up of 12 amino acids. Germline CDR1 DFQATT, CDR2 SNEGSKA (reference sequence). V shed 4 bases and J 4 bases; nucleotides not matched to a gene: 3.

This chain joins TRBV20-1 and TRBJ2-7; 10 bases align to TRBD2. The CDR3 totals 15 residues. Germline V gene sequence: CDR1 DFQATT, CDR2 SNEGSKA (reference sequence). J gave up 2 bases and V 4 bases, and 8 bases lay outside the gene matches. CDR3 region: CSAKDTSGATYEQYF. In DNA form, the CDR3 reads TGCAGTGCTAAAGACACTAGCGGGGCCACCTACGAGCAGTACTTC.

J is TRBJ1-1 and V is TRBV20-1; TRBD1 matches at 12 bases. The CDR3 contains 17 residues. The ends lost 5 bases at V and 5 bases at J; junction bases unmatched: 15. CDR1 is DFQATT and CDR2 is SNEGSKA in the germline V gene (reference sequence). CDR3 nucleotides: TGCAGTGCTGCGCCGTACCTGGGACAGGGGGCAGGTACTGAAGCTTTCTTT. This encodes CSAAPYLGQGAGTEAFF.

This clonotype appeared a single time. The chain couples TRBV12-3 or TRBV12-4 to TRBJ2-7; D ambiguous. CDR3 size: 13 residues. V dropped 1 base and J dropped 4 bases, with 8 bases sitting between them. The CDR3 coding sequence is TGTGCCAGCAGTTTAGAAAGGCAGTACGAGCAGTACTTC. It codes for CASSLERQYEQYF.

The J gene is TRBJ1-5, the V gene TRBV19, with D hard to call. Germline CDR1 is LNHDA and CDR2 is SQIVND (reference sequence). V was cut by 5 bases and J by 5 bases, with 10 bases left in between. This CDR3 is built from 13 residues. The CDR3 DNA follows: TGTGCCAGTAGTCGGGAGCTCTATCAGCCCCAGCATTTT. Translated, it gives CASSRELYQPQHF.

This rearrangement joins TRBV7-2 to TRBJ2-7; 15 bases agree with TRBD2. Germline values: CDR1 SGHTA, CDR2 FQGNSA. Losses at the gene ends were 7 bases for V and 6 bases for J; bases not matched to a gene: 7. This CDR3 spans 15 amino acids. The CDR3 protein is CASTDGTSGGIEQYF. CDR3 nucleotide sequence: TGTGCCAGCACCGACGGGACTAGCGGGGGGATCGAGCAGTACTTC.

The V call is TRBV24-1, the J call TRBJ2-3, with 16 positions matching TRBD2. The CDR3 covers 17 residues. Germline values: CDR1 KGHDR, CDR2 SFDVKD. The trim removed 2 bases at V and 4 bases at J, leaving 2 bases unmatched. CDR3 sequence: CATSDSGLAGGADTQYF. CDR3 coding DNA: TGTGCCACCAGTGATTCGGGACTAGCGGGGGGGGCAGATACGCAGTATTTT.

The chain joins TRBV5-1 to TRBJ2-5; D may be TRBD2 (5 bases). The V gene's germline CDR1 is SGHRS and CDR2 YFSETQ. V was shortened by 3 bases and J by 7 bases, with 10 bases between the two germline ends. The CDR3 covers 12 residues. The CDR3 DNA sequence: TGCGCCAGCAGCTATTTCGAGGGGACCCAGTACTTC. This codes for CASSYFEGTQYF.

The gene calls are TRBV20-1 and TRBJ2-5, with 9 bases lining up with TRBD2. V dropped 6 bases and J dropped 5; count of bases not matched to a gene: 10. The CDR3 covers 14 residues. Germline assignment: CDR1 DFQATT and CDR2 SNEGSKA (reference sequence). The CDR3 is CSAPLGTSIETQYF. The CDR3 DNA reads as TGCAGTGCCCCGCTCGGGACTAGCATCGAGACCCAGTACTTC.

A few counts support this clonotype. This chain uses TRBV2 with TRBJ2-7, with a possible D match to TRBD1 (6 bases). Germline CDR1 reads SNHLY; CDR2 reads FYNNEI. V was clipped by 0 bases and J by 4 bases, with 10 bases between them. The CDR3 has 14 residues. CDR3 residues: CASSEALRGYEQYF. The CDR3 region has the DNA TGTGCCAGCAGTGAAGCTCTGAGGGGGTACGAGCAGTACTTC.

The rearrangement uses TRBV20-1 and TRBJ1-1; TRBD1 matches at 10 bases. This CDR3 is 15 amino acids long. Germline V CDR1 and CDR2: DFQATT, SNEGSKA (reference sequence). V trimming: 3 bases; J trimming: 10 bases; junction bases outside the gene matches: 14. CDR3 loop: CSARPRDRGYVGAFF. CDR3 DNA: TGCAGTGCTAGGCCCCGGGACAGGGGTTATGTCGGAGCTTTCTTT.

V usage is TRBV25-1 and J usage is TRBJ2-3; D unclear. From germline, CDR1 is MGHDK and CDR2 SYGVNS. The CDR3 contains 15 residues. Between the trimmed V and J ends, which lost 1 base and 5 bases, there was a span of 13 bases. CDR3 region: CASSESNDPGDTQYF. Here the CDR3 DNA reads TGTGCCAGCAGTGAATCAAACGACCCCGGAGATACGCAGTATTTT. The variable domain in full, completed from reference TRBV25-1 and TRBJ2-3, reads EADIYQTPRYLVIGTGKKITLECSQTMGHDKMYWYQQDPGMELHLIHYSYGVNSTEKGDLSSESTVSRIRTEHFPLTLESARPSHTSQYLCASSESNDPGDTQYFGPGTRLTVL.

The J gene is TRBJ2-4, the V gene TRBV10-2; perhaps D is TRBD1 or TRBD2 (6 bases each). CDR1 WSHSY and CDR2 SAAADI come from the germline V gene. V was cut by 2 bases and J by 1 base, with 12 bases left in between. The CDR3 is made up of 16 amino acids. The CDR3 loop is CASSEGGRVAKNIQYF. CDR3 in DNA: TGCGCCAGCAGTGAGGGGGGGCGGGTGGCCAAAAACATTCAGTACTTC.

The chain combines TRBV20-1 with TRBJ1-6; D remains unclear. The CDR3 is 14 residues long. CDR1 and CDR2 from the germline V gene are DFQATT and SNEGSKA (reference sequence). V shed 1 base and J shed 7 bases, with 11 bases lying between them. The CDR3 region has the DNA TGCAGTGCTAGAGGAATGGCCGGGAATTCACCCCTCCACTTT. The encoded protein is CSARGMAGNSPLHF.

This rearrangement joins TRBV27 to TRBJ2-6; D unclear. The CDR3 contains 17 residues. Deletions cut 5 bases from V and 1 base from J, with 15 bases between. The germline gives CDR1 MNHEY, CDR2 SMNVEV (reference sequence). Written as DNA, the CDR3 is TGTGCCAGCAGTCCTGGTCCCGTTCAGTCTGGGGCCAACGTCCTGACTTTC. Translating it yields CASSPGPVQSGANVLTF.

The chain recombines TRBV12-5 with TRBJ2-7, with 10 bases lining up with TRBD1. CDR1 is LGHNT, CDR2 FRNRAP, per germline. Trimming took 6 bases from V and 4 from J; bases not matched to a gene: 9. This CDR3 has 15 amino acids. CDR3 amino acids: CASGPPGTGEYEQYF. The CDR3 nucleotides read TGTGCTAGTGGCCCCCCCGGGACAGGGGAATACGAGCAGTACTTC. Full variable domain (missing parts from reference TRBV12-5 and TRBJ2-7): DARVTQTPRHKVTEMGQEVTMRCQPILGHNTVFWYRQTMMQGLELLAYFRNRAPLDDSGMPKDRFSAEMPDATLATLKIQPSEPRDSAVYFCASGPPGTGEYEQYFGPGTRLTVT.

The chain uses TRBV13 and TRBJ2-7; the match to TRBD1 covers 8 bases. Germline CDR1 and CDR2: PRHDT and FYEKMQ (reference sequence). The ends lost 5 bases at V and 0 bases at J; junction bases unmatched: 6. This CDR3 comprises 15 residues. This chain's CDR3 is CASSPSGTGSYEQYF. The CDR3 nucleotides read TGTGCCAGCAGCCCCTCCGGGACAGGCTCCTACGAGCAGTACTTC.

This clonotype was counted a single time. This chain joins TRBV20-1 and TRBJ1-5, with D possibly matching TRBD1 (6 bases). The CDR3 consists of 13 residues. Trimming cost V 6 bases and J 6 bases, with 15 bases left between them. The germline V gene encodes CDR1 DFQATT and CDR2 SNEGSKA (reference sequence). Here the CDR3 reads CSALQGLFQPQHF. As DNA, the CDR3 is TGCAGTGCGCTCCAGGGGTTGTTTCAGCCCCAGCATTTT.

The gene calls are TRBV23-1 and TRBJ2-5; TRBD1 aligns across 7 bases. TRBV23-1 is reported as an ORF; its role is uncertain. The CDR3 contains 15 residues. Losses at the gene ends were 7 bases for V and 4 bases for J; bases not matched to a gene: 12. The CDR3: CASTPLTGKGETQYF. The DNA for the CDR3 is TGCGCCAGCACCCCGTTGACAGGGAAGGGAGAGACCCAGTACTTC.

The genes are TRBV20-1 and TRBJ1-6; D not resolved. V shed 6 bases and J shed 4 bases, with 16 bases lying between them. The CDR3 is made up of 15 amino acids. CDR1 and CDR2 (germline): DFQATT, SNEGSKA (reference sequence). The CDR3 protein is CSATSGPVYNSPLHF. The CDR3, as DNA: TGCAGTGCCACCTCCGGGCCCGTTTATAATTCACCCCTCCACTTT.

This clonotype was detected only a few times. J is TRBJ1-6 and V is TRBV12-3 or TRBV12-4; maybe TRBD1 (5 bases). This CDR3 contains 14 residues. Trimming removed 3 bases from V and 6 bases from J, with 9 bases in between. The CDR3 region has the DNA TGTGCCAGCAGTTTGCAGGGTTCTAATTCACCCCTCCACTTT. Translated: CASSLQGSNSPLHF.

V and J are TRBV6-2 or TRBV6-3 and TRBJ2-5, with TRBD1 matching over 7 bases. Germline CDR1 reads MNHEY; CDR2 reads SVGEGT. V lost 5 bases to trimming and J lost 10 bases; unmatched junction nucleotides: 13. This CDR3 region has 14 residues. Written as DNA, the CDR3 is TGTGCCAGCAGTCCCGGGACAGCGGTCCGGAACCAGTACTTC. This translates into CASSPGTAVRNQYF.

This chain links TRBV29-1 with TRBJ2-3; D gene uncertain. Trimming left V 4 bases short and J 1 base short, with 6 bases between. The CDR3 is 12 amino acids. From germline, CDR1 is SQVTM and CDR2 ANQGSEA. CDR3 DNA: TGCAGCGTTGCCGACGGCACAGATACGCAGTATTTT. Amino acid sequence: CSVADGTDTQYF.